This is a list of T cell receptor beta chains from one sample in a study of OX40 agonist ivuxolimab in advanced cancers. Some clones are missing from TCRdb's copy, which holds only in-frame ones; the method was immunoSEQ multiplex PCR. This table holds about 77,000 clones, approximately 89% found once. The specimen comprised CD4+ or CD8+ T cells sorted from blood, sampled in a trial of the OX40 agonist ivuxolimab. These receptors came from an adult with an advanced solid tumor such as melanoma, head and neck, liver or kidney cancer. CDR3s include the opening cysteine and the closing phenylalanine or tryptophan. Fields, in order: clone size, D gene, V gene, J gene, CDR3 DNA, CDR3 protein. D genes are given only for firm matches. A clone size is listed for some rows: how often the clone was seen (once, few, many), or a class if it is expanded.

.	.	TRBV2	TRBJ1-4	TGTGCCAGCAGTCCTCGACAGGAAAAACTGTTTTTT	CASSPRQEKLFF
.	.	TRBV25-1	TRBJ2-7	TGTGCCAGCAGTGACCTGACAGGTCCCCCCTACGAGCAGTACTTC	CASSDLTGPPYEQYF
.	TRBD1	TRBV28	TRBJ1-2	TGTGCCAGCGAAACACAGGGGGCGCATGGCTACACCTTC	CASETQGAHGYTF
.	TRBD1	TRBV6-5	TRBJ1-1	TGTGCCAGCAGTTACTCGAACAGGGGGCATGACACTGAAGCTTTCTTT	CASSYSNRGHDTEAFF
.	.	TRBV5-1	TRBJ2-5	TGCGCCAGCAGCTTGCAGGACAGCCCTCAAGAGACCCAGTACTTC	CASSLQDSPQETQYF
.	TRBD1	TRBV6-5	TRBJ1-2	TGTGCCAGCAGTTACGACGGGACAGGGGATCCCTATGGCTACACCTTC	CASSYDGTGDPYGYTF
once	.	TRBV7-2	TRBJ1-1	TGTGCCAGCAGCTTCCTCTGGGGGACGAGCACTGAAGCTTTCTTT	CASSFLWGTSTEAFF
.	.	TRBV5-4	TRBJ2-3	TGTGCCAGCAGCCCGATCCCTACAGATACGCAGTATTTT	CASSPIPTDTQYF
.	TRBD1	TRBV2	TRBJ1-3	TGTGCCAGCAAGATGGACAGGGTATCTGGAAACACCATATATTTT	CASKMDRVSGNTIYF
.	TRBD1	TRBV7-8	TRBJ2-7	TGTGCCAGCAGCTTGGGACAGGTGGGCTACGAGCAGTACTTC	CASSLGQVGYEQYF
.	.	TRBV11-2	TRBJ1-1	TGTGCCAGCAGGGTCACGGGACGGATGAACACTGAAGCTTTCTTT	CASRVTGRMNTEAFF
once	.	TRBV15	TRBJ1-1	TGTGCCACCAGCAGAGATCCGACGGCCAGCTATGAAGCTTTCTTT	CATSRDPTASYEAFF
once	.	TRBV5-1	TRBJ1-1	TGCGCCAGCAGCCCAAGTCTGGGGCCCGAAGCTTTCTTT	CASSPSLGPEAFF
.	.	TRBV5-5	TRBJ2-6	TGTGCCAGCAGCTTCCCCTCTGGGGCCAACGTCCTGACTTTC	CASSFPSGANVLTF
.	TRBD2	TRBV5-4	TRBJ2-1	TGTGCCAGCAGCTTCCCCCCTAGCGGTTCCTACAATGAGCAGTTCTTC	CASSFPPSGSYNEQFF
.	TRBD1	TRBV5-4	TRBJ1-1	TGTGCCAGCAGCTCCGGGACAGGGGGGTTGAACACTGAAGCTTTCTTT	CASSSGTGGLNTEAFF
.	.	TRBV10-3	TRBJ2-3	TGTGCCATCAGGCAACTAGCAATAGATACGCAGTATTTT	CAIRQLAIDTQYF
.	.	TRBV5-1	TRBJ2-5	TGCGCCAGCAGCTTGGAGGGCGGGGAGACCCAGTACTTC	CASSLEGGETQYF
few	.	TRBV30	TRBJ1-1	TGTGCCTGGAGTGTAACATTTGAAGCTTTCTTT	CAWSVTFEAFF
.	.	TRBV7-9	TRBJ1-6	TGTGCCAGCAGCTCCCAGGAGGATTCACCCCTCCACTTT	CASSSQEDSPLHF
.	TRBD2	TRBV5-4	TRBJ2-3	TGTGCCAGCAGCCCGGGACTAGCGGGAGGGCCGGATACGCAGTATTTT	CASSPGLAGGPDTQYF
once	TRBD2	TRBV28	TRBJ2-3	TGTGCCAGCGTAGCGGGAGGGCCGGTGTATACGCAGTATTTT	CASVAGGPVYTQYF
.	.	TRBV2	TRBJ1-5	TGTGCCAGCAGCGGGGCAAAGGAGACTTTGAATCAGCCCCAGCATTTT	CASSGAKETLNQPQHF
few	.	TRBV25-1	TRBJ1-1	TGTGCCAGCAGTGAAGGCCTCGGCAAACGAGTCACTGAAGCTTTCTTT	CASSEGLGKRVTEAFF
.	.	TRBV28	TRBJ1-4	TGTGCCAGCCTTGGGATTAACGAAAAACTGTTTTTT	CASLGINEKLFF
.	.	TRBV7-6	TRBJ2-2	TGTGCCAGCAGCTCGCAGACTAGGCCCTCTAACACCGGGGAGCTGTTTTTT	CASSSQTRPSNTGELFF
.	.	TRBV7-9	TRBJ1-1	TGTGCCAGCAGCTTCCCGACCGAGGGGAACACTGAAGCTTTCTTT	CASSFPTEGNTEAFF
.	.	TRBV27	TRBJ1-3	TGTGCCAGCAGTTTACAGGGCTCTGGAAACACCATATATTTT	CASSLQGSGNTIYF
.	.	TRBV4-2	TRBJ2-1	TGTGCCAGCAGCCAAGCCTACACTAGCTCCTACAATGAGCAGTTCTTC	CASSQAYTSSYNEQFF
.	TRBD1	TRBV19	TRBJ2-6	TGTGCCAGTAGTATAAGGGACAGGGCCATCTCTGGGGCCAACGTCCTGACTTTC	CASSIRDRAISGANVLTF
.	.	TRBV5-4	TRBJ2-3	TGTGCCAGCAGCTGGTACACAGATACGCAGTATTTT	CASSWYTDTQYF
.	TRBD2	TRBV4-1	TRBJ2-1	TGCGCCAGCAGCCGTGGAAGGGGCGGGAGGGCCGACAATGAGCAGTTCTTC	CASSRGRGGRADNEQFF
.	TRBD2	TRBV2	TRBJ2-1	TGTGCCAGCAGCACCTTAGCTAGCGGATACAATGAGCAGTTCTTC	CASSTLASGYNEQFF